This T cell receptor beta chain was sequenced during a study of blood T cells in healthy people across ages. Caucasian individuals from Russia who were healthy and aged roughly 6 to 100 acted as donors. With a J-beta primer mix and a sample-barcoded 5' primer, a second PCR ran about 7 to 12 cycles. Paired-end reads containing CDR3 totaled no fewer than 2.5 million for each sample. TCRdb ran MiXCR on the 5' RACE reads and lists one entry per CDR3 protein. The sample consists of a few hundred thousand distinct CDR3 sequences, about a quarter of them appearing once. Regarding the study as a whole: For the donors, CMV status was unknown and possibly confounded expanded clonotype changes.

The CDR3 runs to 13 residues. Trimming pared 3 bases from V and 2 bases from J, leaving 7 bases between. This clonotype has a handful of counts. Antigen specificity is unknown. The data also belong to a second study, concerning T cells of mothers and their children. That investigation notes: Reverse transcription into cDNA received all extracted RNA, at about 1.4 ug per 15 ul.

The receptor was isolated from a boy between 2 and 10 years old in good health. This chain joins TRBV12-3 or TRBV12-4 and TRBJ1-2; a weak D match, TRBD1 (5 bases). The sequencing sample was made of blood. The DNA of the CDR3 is TGTGCCAGCAGTTTGGGGGACAACTATGGCTACACCTTC. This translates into CASSLGDNYGYTF.